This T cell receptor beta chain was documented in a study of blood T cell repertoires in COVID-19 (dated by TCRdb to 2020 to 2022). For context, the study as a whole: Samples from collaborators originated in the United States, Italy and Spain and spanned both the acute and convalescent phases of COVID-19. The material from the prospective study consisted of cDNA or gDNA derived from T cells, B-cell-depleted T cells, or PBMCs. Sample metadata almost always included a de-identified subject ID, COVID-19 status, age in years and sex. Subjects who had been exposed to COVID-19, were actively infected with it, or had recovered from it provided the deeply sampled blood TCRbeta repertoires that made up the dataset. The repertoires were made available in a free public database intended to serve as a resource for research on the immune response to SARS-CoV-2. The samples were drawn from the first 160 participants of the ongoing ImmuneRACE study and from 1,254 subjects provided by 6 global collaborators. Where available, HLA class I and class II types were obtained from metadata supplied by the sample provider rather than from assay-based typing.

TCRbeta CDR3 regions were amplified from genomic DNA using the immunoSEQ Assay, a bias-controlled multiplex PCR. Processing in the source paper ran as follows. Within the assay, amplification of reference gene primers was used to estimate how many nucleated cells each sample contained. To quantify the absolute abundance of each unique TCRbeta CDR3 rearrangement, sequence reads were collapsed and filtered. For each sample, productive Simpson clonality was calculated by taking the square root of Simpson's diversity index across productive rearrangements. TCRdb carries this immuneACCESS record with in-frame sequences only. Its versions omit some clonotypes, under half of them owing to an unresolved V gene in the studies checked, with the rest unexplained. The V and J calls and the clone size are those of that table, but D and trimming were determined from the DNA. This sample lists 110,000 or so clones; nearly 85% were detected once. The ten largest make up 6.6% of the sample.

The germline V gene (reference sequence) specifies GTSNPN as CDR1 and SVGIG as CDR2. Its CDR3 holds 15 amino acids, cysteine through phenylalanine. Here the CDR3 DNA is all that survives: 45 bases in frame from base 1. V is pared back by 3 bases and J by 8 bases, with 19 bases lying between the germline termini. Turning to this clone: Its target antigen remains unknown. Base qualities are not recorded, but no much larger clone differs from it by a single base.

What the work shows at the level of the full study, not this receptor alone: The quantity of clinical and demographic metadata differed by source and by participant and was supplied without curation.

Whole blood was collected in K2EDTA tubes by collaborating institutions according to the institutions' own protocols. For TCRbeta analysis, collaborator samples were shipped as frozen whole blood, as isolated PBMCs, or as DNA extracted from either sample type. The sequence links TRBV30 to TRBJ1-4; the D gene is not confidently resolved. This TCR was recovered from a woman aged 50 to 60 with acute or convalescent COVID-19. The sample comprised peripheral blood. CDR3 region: CAWSPAGRVGEKLFF. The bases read TGTGCCTGGAGCCCCGCGGGGAGGGTGGGGGAAAAACTGTTTTTT.